The following is a TCR beta chain sequence with its context. No antigen is known for it. V gave up 2 bases and J gave up 4 bases; unmatched junction bases: 12. Germline V gene data show CDR1 as SGHNT and CDR2 as YYREEE (reference sequence). The CDR3 has 19 amino acids. The entry originates in a study of beta chain features in type 1 diabetes. cDNA synthesis used the whole RNA isolate, giving expressed TCRB sequences. Sequencing used immunoSEQ multiplex PCR; TCRdb keeps in-frame clones, though not all of them. The sample has around 260,000 clones, approximately 25% seen once. Points from the study as a whole: When Type 1 diabetes patients were examined, their TCRB CDR3s proved moderately but significantly shorter in all four CD4+ subsets.

The TCR comes from a woman in her 30s with type 1 diabetes. The V gene is TRBV5-4, the J gene TRBJ2-6, with 10 bases fitting TRBD2. Sequencing was done on a sample of naive CD4+ T cells from blood. The CDR3 region is CASSFMALAGVTGANVLTF. DNA for the CDR3: TGTGCCAGCAGCTTTATGGCTCTAGCGGGAGTTACGGGGGCCAACGTCCTGACTTTC.